This T cell receptor beta chain was identified during a study of cytomegalovirus exposure and HLA in healthy donors. Whole-study results and caveats: Being indistinguishable, some V segments were excluded, TRBV6-2 and TRBV6-3 among them. Cytomegalovirus association was assigned to more than 150 TCR beta chains.

CDR1 and CDR2 from the germline V gene are SGHTA and FQGTGA. Unmatched junction bases numbered 8, after V lost 5 bases and J lost 9 bases. CDR3 length: 13 amino acids. This PCR relied on a set of 60 Vbeta primers and 13 Jbeta primers. The protocol was immunoSEQ multiplex PCR, while the TCRdb copy is restricted to in-frame clones and leaves out a portion. This sample has around 150,000 clones, with roughly 79% found just once. As regards this clone: What it binds is unknown.

The receptor comes from a woman aged 45-60 years in good health and CMV-seronegative. V gene TRBV7-3 combines with J gene TRBJ2-3, with TRBD2 matching over 7 bases. Sequencing was done on a sample of PBMCs. For the CDR3, the DNA is TGTGCCAGCAGCCCTATCCTAGCGGACACGCAGTATTTT. The encoded protein is CASSPILADTQYF.